This T cell receptor beta chain was obtained from a study of T cells in tuberculosis. Overall study context: Sequenced TCRs come from CD1B-GMM tetramer-binding T cells. Notes on the study in general: GMM-specific TCRs were nearer to active tuberculosis alpha repertoires, suggesting expansion.

Note on this clone: Its antigen is still unknown.

The method was immunoSEQ multiplex PCR; TCRdb's version includes in-frame clones alone and lacks a portion of them. The table lists more than 30,000 clones, roughly 86% of them singletons. CDR1 and CDR2 from the germline V gene are MNHNS and SASEGT. The CDR3 totals 15 residues. V shed 6 bases and J 7 bases; nucleotides not matched to a gene: 8. Time point denoted: new active TB diagnosis, blood taken before or within 7 days of starting treatment. Each patient had positive sputum smear microscopy and/or positive culture. The receptor was derived from an adult with tuberculosis. The chain uses TRBV6-1 and TRBJ2-1; 11 bases agree with TRBD2. The starting material was PBMCs, obtained at tuberculosis diagnosis. The CDR3 region has the DNA TGTGCCAGCAGGGAGACTAGCGGGATTGGTAATGAGCAGTTCTTC. Translating it yields CASRETSGIGNEQFF.